The rows below give T cell receptor beta chains drawn from one sample of a study of blood T cell repertoires in COVID-19. Method: immunoSEQ multiplex PCR; TCRdb's copy keeps in-frame clones and lacks some. This repertoire shows approximately 36,000 clones, roughly 80% found once; its top ten account for roughly 5.2%. Specimen: peripheral blood. The receptors come from a man aged 50-59 years with active COVID-19. The CDR3 runs from the conserved cysteine through the conserved F or W. D genes are given only for firm matches. Part of the rows lack a size; the others show once, few, many or a class for expanded clones.

cdr3_aa | cdr3_nt | clone_size | j_call | v_call | d_call
CASNGAENTDTQYF | TGTGCCAGCAATGGGGCAGAAAACACAGATACGCAGTATTTT | . | TRBJ2-3 | TRBV2 | .
CASSTRLAGQETQYF | TGTGCCAGCAGTACCAGACTAGCGGGACAAGAGACCCAGTACTTC | few | TRBJ2-5 | TRBV27 | TRBD2
CASSESPGVGETQYF | TGCGCCAGCAGTGAGTCCCCAGGGGTGGGAGAGACCCAGTACTTC | . | TRBJ2-5 | TRBV10-1 | .
CASSAAGQGNYGYTF | TGTGCCAGCAGCGCCGCGGGACAGGGGAACTATGGCTACACCTTC | few | TRBJ1-2 | TRBV7-9 | TRBD1
CASSVLGGLRGYTF | TGTGCCAGCAGCGTTCTCGGGGGTTTGAGGGGCTACACCTTC | few | TRBJ1-2 | TRBV9 | .
CASTPVMGTGYTF | TGTGCCAGCACCCCGGTTATGGGGACAGGCTACACCTTC | . | TRBJ1-2 | TRBV6-2/TRBV6-3 | .
CASSQEAAGGVYEQYF | TGCGCCAGCAGCCAAGAGGCGGCAGGGGGAGTCTACGAGCAGTACTTC | . | TRBJ2-7 | TRBV4-3 | TRBD1
CASSQSGQQETQYF | TGCGCCAGCAGCCAATCGGGACAGCAAGAGACCCAGTACTTC | . | TRBJ2-5 | TRBV4-1 | TRBD1
CASSPRGQSNTEAFF | TGTGCCAGCTCACCACGGGGACAGTCGAACACTGAAGCTTTCTTT | . | TRBJ1-1 | TRBV18 | TRBD1
CASSLSGYGYTF | TGTGCCAGCAGCCTTAGTGGCTATGGCTACACCTTC | . | TRBJ1-2 | TRBV11-2 | .
CASSLSLDSLYEQYF | TGTGCCAGCAGTTTATCGTTGGACAGTCTCTACGAGCAGTACTTC | . | TRBJ2-7 | TRBV27 | .
CASSLVWTHTGELFF | TGTGCCAGCAGCTTAGTTTGGACTCACACCGGGGAGCTGTTTTTT | . | TRBJ2-2 | TRBV11-1 | .
CASSEIHLAGGTDTQYF | TGTGCCAGCAGTGAAATCCATTTGGCGGGGGGGACAGATACGCAGTATTTT | . | TRBJ2-3 | TRBV6-1 | TRBD2
CASSPGTGRYSTNEKLFF | TGCGCCAGCAGCCCCGGGACAGGGAGATATTCAACTAATGAAAAACTGTTTTTT | . | TRBJ1-4 | TRBV5-1 | TRBD1
CASSTRTDTGELFF | TGTGCCAGCAGCACCAGGACAGACACCGGGGAGCTGTTTTTT | . | TRBJ2-2 | TRBV7-8 | .
CASSFPGDGYTF | TGTGCCAGCAGTTTCCCAGGGGATGGCTACACCTTC | once | TRBJ1-2 | TRBV27 | .
CASSQHRPDRDNEQFF | TGTGCCAGCAGCCAACATCGCCCCGACAGAGACAATGAGCAGTTCTTC | few | TRBJ2-1 | TRBV3-1/TRBV3-2 | .
CASSPEHRKETQYF | TGCGCCAGCAGCCCGGAACACAGGAAAGAGACCCAGTACTTC | . | TRBJ2-5 | TRBV5-1 | .
CASSLSTGQGLHLGSPLHF | TGTGCCAGCAGCTTGTCCACGGGACAGGGACTGCACCTCGGTTCACCCCTCCACTTT | . | TRBJ1-6 | TRBV14 | TRBD1
CASSPRGVNTEAFF | TGTGCCAGCAGCCCGCGAGGAGTGAACACTGAAGCTTTCTTT | . | TRBJ1-1 | TRBV7-9 | .
CASSWGDTEAFF | TGTGCCAGCAGCTGGGGGGACACTGAAGCTTTCTTT | . | TRBJ1-1 | TRBV11-3 | .
CASSSGGQGGNQPQHF | TGTGCCAGCAGCTCCGGTGGACAGGGAGGAAATCAGCCCCAGCATTTT | . | TRBJ1-5 | TRBV11-3 | TRBD1
CASSPPDREDGYTF | TGTGCCAGCAGCCCACCGGACAGGGAAGACGGCTACACCTTC | once | TRBJ1-2 | TRBV7-8 | TRBD1
CSVEIWRNTEAFF | TGCAGCGTTGAAATTTGGAGGAACACTGAAGCTTTCTTT | . | TRBJ1-1 | TRBV29-1 | .
CASSFPPGGMNTEAFF | TGTGCCAGCAGTTTTCCCCCAGGGGGGATGAACACTGAAGCTTTCTTT | . | TRBJ1-1 | TRBV28 | TRBD1
CASTPVGQGYGELFF | TGTGCCAGCACCCCGGTTGGGCAGGGGTACGGGGAGCTGTTTTTT | . | TRBJ2-2 | TRBV2 | .
CASSLGQGYMNEQFF | TGCGCCAGCAGCTTGGGACAGGGGTATATGAATGAGCAGTTCTTC | . | TRBJ2-1 | TRBV5-1 | TRBD1
CASSRGQGATEAFF | TGTGCCAGCAGCCGAGGACAGGGGGCCACTGAAGCTTTCTTT | . | TRBJ1-1 | TRBV3-1/TRBV3-2 | TRBD1
CASSYEQGIAGYTF | TGTGCCAGCAGTTACGAACAGGGGATTGCTGGCTACACCTTC | . | TRBJ1-2 | TRBV6-2/TRBV6-3 | TRBD1
CASSPGQGGGYTF | TGTGCCAGCAGCCCCGGACAAGGGGGTGGCTACACCTTC | . | TRBJ1-2 | TRBV7-2 | .
CASRETEESSPLHF | TGTGCCAGCAGGGAGACGGAGGAGTCTTCACCCCTCCACTTT | . | TRBJ1-6 | TRBV2 | .